The clone carrying this T cell receptor (beta chain) was detected once. Germline loops: CDR1 SNHLY, CDR2 FYNNEI. The CDR3 spans 15 residues. The V and J ends lost 10 bases and 3 bases, in that order; junction bases with no gene match: 11. Produced via immunoSEQ multiplex PCR; TCRdb's table is partial and in-frame only. This sample has 84,000 or so clones; almost 98% occur once, and the top ten carry about 0.19%. This specimen comes from a study of technical replicates of blood from a handful of donors. The chain has TRBV2 and TRBJ1-4; 7 nucleotides match TRBD1. The TCR comes from a human donor in good health. The sequencing sample was made of T cells isolated from PBMCs. CDR3 in DNA: TGTGCCACCAAGAGGATCGGGACAGCTAATGAAAAACTGTTTTTT. This encodes CATKRIGTANEKLFF.